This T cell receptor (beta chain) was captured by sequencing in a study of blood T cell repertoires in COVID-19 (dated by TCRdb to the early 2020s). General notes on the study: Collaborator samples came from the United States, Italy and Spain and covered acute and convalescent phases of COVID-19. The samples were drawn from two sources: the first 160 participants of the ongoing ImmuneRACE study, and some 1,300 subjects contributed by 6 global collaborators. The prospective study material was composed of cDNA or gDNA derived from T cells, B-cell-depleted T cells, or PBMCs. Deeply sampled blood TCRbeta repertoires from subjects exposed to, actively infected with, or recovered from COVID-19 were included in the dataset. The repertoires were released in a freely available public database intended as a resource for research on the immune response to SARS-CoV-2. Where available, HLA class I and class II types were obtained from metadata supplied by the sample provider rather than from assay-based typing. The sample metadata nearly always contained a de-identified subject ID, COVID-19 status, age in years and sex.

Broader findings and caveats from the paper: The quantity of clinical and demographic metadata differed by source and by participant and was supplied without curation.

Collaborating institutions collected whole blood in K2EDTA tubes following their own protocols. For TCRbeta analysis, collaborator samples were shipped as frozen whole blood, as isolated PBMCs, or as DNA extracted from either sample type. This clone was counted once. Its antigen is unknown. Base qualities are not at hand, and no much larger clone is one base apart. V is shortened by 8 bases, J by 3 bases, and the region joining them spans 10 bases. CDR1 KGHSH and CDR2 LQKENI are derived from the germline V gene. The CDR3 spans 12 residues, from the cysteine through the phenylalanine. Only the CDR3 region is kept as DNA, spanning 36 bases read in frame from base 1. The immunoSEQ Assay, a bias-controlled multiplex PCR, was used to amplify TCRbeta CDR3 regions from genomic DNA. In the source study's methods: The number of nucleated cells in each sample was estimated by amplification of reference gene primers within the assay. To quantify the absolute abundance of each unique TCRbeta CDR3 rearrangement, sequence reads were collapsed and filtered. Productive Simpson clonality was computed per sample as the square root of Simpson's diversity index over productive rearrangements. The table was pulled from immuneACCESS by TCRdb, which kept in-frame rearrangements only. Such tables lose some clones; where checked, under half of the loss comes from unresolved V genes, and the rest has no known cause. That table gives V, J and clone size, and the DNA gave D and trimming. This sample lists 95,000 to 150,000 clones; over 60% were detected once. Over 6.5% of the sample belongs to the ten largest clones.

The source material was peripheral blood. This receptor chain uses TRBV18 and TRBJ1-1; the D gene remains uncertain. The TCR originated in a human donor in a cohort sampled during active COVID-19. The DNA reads TGTGCCAGCAAGAGTCTGGACACTGAAGCTTTCTTT. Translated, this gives CASKSLDTEAFF. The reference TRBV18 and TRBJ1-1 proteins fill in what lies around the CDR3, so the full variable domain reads NAGVMQNPRHLVRRRGQEARLRCSPMKGHSHVYWYRQLPEEGLKFMVYLQKENIIDESGMPKERFSAEFPKEGPSILRIQQVVRGDSAAYFCASKSLDTEAFFGQGTRLTVV.